This TCR beta chain was sequenced during a study of blood T cell repertoires in COVID-19. Study as a whole: Samples of COVID-19 (acute and convalescent) were obtained from the United States, Italy and Spain.

Sequencing used immunoSEQ multiplex PCR; TCRdb keeps in-frame clones, though not all of them. This table has 220,000 or so clones, 86% appearing once. Donors in Cohort 3 counted as recovered after two negative PCRs, clearance, or symptom resolution. Trimming removed 5 bases from V and 4 bases from J; junction bases left unmatched: 12. This CDR3 is built from 16 residues. Germline V gene lookup returns CDR1 SEHNR and CDR2 FQNEAQ (reference sequence). The J gene is TRBJ2-5, the V gene TRBV7-9, with 8 bases fitting TRBD2. This TCR derives from a woman in her 50s who had recovered from COVID-19. The source material was PBMCs or T cells enriched from blood (not recorded which). Written as DNA, the CDR3 is TGTGCCAGCAGCCCCTGGATCTCGGGAGGGCGAGAGACCCAGTACTTC. Protein: CASSPWISGGRETQYF.